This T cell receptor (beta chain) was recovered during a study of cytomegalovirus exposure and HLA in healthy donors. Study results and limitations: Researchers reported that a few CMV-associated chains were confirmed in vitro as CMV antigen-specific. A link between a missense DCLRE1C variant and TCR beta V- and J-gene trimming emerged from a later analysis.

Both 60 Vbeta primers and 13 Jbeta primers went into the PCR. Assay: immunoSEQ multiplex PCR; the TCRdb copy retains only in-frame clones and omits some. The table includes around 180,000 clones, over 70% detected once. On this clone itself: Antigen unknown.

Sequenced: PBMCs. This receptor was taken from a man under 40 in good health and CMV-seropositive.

In DNA form, the CDR3 reads TGTGCCAGCAGCGTAGCCGGGACAGGGAATGAAAAACTGTTTTTT. Translation gives CASSVAGTGNEKLFF. J is TRBJ1-4 and V is TRBV9; 9 bases are shared with TRBD1. Per germline, CDR1 SGDLS and CDR2 YYNGEE. J gave up 5 bases and V 0 bases, and 2 bases lay outside the gene matches. CDR3 size: 15 residues.